Presented here are 30 T cell receptor beta chains from one specimen sequenced in a study of tumor and adjacent non-tumor tissue in lung cancer listed by TCRdb under 2018. Receptor amplification or capture employed multiplex PCR. Reads for this sample came from an Illumina HiSeq 2500. TCRbeta libraries were built by three rounds of nested PCR using primers (Table S4), following protocols modified from ARM-PCR. TCRdb reran the public reads through fastp at Q25 and MiXCR, keeping productive beta chains. Rows are combined by CDR3 protein, so each entry shows the most common genes and DNA. The sample table holds fewer than 120,000 distinct CDR3 sequences, of which approximately 84% were seen once. The ten largest clonotypes hold 20% to 25% of the sample. RNA was isolated from bulk, unsorted tissue, and RNA quality was assessed with a NanoDrop ND-1000 and an Agilent 2100. Sequences were obtained from lung tumor tissue. These receptors all come from an older man with non-small cell lung cancer.

The rearrangement uses TRBV11-3 and TRBJ2-7; D is unresolved. The CDR3 spans 15 residues. V dropped 0 bases and J dropped 10 bases, with 19 bases sitting between them. Germline V gene data show CDR1 as SGHNT and CDR2 as YENEEA. CDR3 DNA: TGTGCCAGCAGCTTAGATGGCGCGCAGGCTCGCGACCAGTACTTC. This sequence encodes CASSLDGAQARDQYF.

About this clonotype itself: The missing conserved phenylalanine or tryptophan at the end of this CDR3 makes a read error likely. The chain links TRBV10-1 to TRBJ2-1, with D possibly matching TRBD1 (6 bases). Germline lookup yields CDR1 WNHNN and CDR2 SYGVQD (reference sequence). The CDR3 runs 15 residues. CDR3 sequence reads: CASSRTVPYYNEQFL. The CDR3 DNA follows: TGCGCCAGCAGTCGGACAGTGCCCTATTACAATGAACAGTTCTTA.

The rearrangement joins TRBV12-3 or TRBV12-4 to TRBJ2-5; perhaps TRBD2 as D (5 bases). Trimming pared 9 bases from V and 0 bases from J, leaving 11 bases between. CDR3 length equals 13 residues. The CDR3 sequence is CASRMEDQETQYF. CDR3 nucleotide sequence: TGTGCCAGTAGGATGGAGGACCAAGAGACCCAGTACTTC.

Comment on this clonotype: The CDR3 carries no conserved terminal phenylalanine or tryptophan, so it likely arises from a read error. The rearrangement uses TRBV28 and TRBJ2-5; D call uncertain. The CDR3 sequence is 16 residues long. Germline-derived CDR1 and CDR2 are MDHEN and SYDVKM. V was shortened by 3 bases and J by 4 bases, with 18 bases between the two germline ends. CDR3 nucleotide sequence: TGTGCCAGCAGTTTTATTGTCTACCGTGCCGCAGAGACCCAGTACGTC. Translated: CASSFIVYRAAETQYV.

Worth noting for this clonotype: A much larger clone sits a single nucleotide away, making a read error possible. The chain employs TRBV6-1 and TRBJ2-2; a weak D match, TRBD2 (7 bases). The CDR3 loop spans 15 amino acids. Germline V CDR1 and CDR2: MNHNS, SASEGT. The CDR3 protein is CASSLGGAYAGELSF. The CDR3, as DNA: TGTGCCAGCAGCTTAGGGGGGGCGTACGCCGGGGAGCTGTCTTTT.

Notes on this clonotype: This CDR3 fails to terminate in the conserved phenylalanine or tryptophan, so it likely reflects a read error. The V and J genes are TRBV5-4 and TRBJ2-5; D is unclear. V dropped 5 bases and J dropped 6 bases, with 17 bases sitting between them. CDR1 and CDR2 from the germline V gene are SGHNT and YYREEE (reference sequence). CDR3 length equals 14 residues. This CDR3 reads CASRKGTSKKTQYL. The DNA for the CDR3 is TGTGCCAGCAGAAAAGGTACATCCAAAAAGACCCAGTACTTA.

As to this clonotype: A junction end diverges from the germline sequence, so it may reflect a read error. The V call is TRBV29-1, the J call TRBJ2-5; D is ambiguous. The CDR3 length is 13 residues. Germline assignment: CDR1 SQVTM and CDR2 ANQGSEA. The CDR3 loop is CSVTDRFQETQYF. Here the CDR3 DNA reads TGCAGCGTGACCGATAGGTTCCAAGAGACCCAGTATTTC.

Worth noting for this clonotype: The DNA is omitted, as the CDR3 cannot be located on it reliably, and the CDR3 follows TCRdb's listing. The chain uses TRBV11-2 and TRBJ2-2; the table gives TRBD1 as D, unverified against the DNA. Germline assignment: CDR1 SGHAT and CDR2 FQNNGV. The CDR3 has 15 amino acids, counting both end residues. CDR3 protein: CASSPLAGGPGSCFF.

This clonotype was recorded many times. The chain employs TRBV6-6 and TRBJ2-3, with D tentatively TRBD1 (6 bases). The germline V gene has CDR1 MNHNY and CDR2 SVGAGI (reference sequence). Trimming left V 2 bases short and J 5 bases short, with 14 bases between. This CDR3 is built from 15 residues. The CDR3 here is CASSYRQGRGDTQYF. As DNA, the CDR3 is TGTGCCAGCAGTTACCGGCAGGGCAGGGGAGATACGCAGTATTTT.

A remark on this clonotype: At one of its ends the junction is not consistent with the germline gene, which may arise from a read error. J is TRBJ1-5 and V is TRBV6-1; perhaps TRBD1 as D (6 bases). Germline V CDR1 and CDR2: MNHNS, SASEGT. The CDR3 has 15 amino acids. CDR3: CASSEETGGVQTQHF. In DNA, the CDR3 is TGTGCCAGCAGTGAAGAGACCGGGGGCGTTCAGACCCAGCATTTT.

This clonotype was found many times. CDR3 protein: CASSQDSRQGTEAFF. CDR3 DNA: TGCGCCAGCAGCCAAGATAGCCGCCAAGGCACTGAAGCTTTCTTT. The chain couples TRBV4-1 to TRBJ1-1; D gene ambiguous. Germline CDR1 MGHRA, CDR2 YSYEKL. Trimming pared 0 bases from V and 4 bases from J, leaving 12 bases between. The CDR3 length is 15 residues.

The V gene is TRBV29-1, the J gene TRBJ2-5; D might be TRBD1 or TRBD2, each matching 6 bases. This CDR3 contains 12 residues. Looked up from germline, CDR1 is SQVTM and CDR2 is ANQGSEA. With 6 bases removed from V and 4 bases from J, the gap between germline ends came to 12 bases. CDR3 sequence (DNA): TGCAGCGTCGGTAAGGGGGGAGAGACCCAGTACTTC. Its translation: CSVGKGGETQYF.

On this clonotype: The germline gene is not matched at one end of the junction; a read error may be the cause. The chain has TRBV20-1 and TRBJ2-2; no reliable D call. The germline V gene has CDR1 DFQATT and CDR2 SNEGSKA (reference sequence). The CDR3 covers 17 residues. CDR3 loop: CCARGGSAGMGTGELFF. CDR3 nucleotides: TGCTGTGCTAGAGGCGGAAGTGCAGGAATGGGCACCGGGGAGCTGTTTTTT.

For this clonotype: A read error is likely, as this CDR3 ends without the conserved phenylalanine or tryptophan. This sequence joins TRBV5-4 and TRBJ2-3; tentatively, D is TRBD1 (6 bases). CDR3 length: 13 residues. CDR1 SGHNT and CDR2 YYREEE come from the germline V gene (reference sequence). Trimming removed 5 bases from V and 6 bases from J, with 13 bases in between. CDR3 protein: CASSRDNLDTQYL. Here the CDR3 DNA reads TGTGCCAGCAGTCGGGACAACCTGGATACGCAGTATCTT.

The CDR3 is CAGSIQGPNNEQFF. Written as DNA, the CDR3 is TGTGCCGGTAGCATCCAGGGCCCTAACAATGAGCAGTTCTTC. The genes are TRBV14 and TRBJ2-1, with TRBD1 as a possible D gene (5 bases). From germline, CDR1 is SGHDN and CDR2 FVKESK. V was trimmed by 11 bases and J by 5 bases, leaving 19 bases between them. The CDR3 loop spans 14 amino acids.

With respect to this clonotype: This CDR3 is missing its conserved last phenylalanine or tryptophan, likely due to a read error. The chain is built from TRBV11-2 and TRBJ2-2; unclear D gene. This CDR3 is 14 amino acids long. CDR1 is SGHAT, CDR2 FQNNGV, per germline. In DNA form, the CDR3 reads TGTCCCAGCAGCCTGGATAGTCGGTCCGGGGAGCTGTTTTTG. Translation gives CPSSLDSRSGELFL.

V and J are TRBV7-9 and TRBJ1-2, with D tentatively TRBD1 (5 bases). V lost 6 bases and J 1 base, leaving 15 bases between the germline ends. Germline V lookup: CDR1 SEHNR, CDR2 FQNEAQ (reference sequence). The CDR3 loop spans 15 amino acids. CDR3 amino acids: CASRVKQGDNYGYTF. For the CDR3, the DNA is TGTGCCAGCAGGGTCAAACAAGGGGATAACTATGGCTACACCTTC.

V is TRBV6-1 and J is TRBJ1-1; D is uncertain. This CDR3 has 14 residues. V was cut by 9 bases and J by 3 bases, with 17 bases left in between. Germline CDR1 reads MNHNS; CDR2 reads SASEGT. The DNA for the CDR3 is TGTGCCAGTACCAAAGGTCGGCGGTACACTGAAGCTTTCTTT. Translation gives CASTKGRRYTEAFF.

The J gene is TRBJ1-1, the V gene TRBV5-6; 9 bases line up with TRBD1. The trim removed 8 bases at V and 2 bases at J, leaving 13 bases unmatched. From germline, CDR1 is SGHDT and CDR2 YYEEEE. The CDR3 sequence is 16 residues long. CDR3 sequence: CASNLPGQGINTEAFF. CDR3 bases: TGTGCCAGTAACTTGCCGGGACAGGGAATCAACACTGAAGCTTTCTTT.

As concerns this clonotype: The junction and the germline gene differ at one end; a read error may be behind it. This chain links TRBV12-3 or TRBV12-4 with TRBJ1-4; unclear D gene. The CDR3 runs to 11 residues. CDR3: CANSTWEKLFF. Written as DNA, the CDR3 is TGTGCCAACAGTACATGGGAAAAACTGTTTTTT.

Note on this clonotype: Because the CDR3 is missing its conserved closing phenylalanine or tryptophan, this is likely a read error. V and J are TRBV19 and TRBJ2-2; no firm D call. The germline gives CDR1 LNHDA, CDR2 SQIVND (reference sequence). V lost 8 bases, J lost 1 base, and 14 bases lay in between. The CDR3 is made up of 15 amino acids. As DNA, the CDR3 is TGTGCCAGTTTCCATTGGGGTATGAACACCGGGGAGCTGTTTTTA. It translates to CASFHWGMNTGELFL.

On this clonotype itself: Compared with germline, one end of the junction differs, possibly owing to a read error. V and J are TRBV11-3 and TRBJ1-1; D perhaps matches TRBD1 (5 bases). The CDR3 runs to 16 residues. Germline values: CDR1 SGHNT, CDR2 YENEEA. The CDR3 bases are TGTGCCAGCAGCTTCCAGGACAAAACCCTGAACACTGAAGATTTCTTT. Encoded protein: CASSFQDKTLNTEDFF.

To note about this clonotype: A read error is likely, as this CDR3 ends without the conserved phenylalanine or tryptophan. The limits of the CDR3 on the DNA are not certain, so only TCRdb's listed CDR3 is given. This chain links TRBV6-2 or TRBV6-3 with TRBJ2-3. The CDR3 has 16 amino acids, counting both end residues. Germline V gene lookup returns CDR1 MNHEY and CDR2 SVGEGT. CDR3 protein: CASSQNEVLVSDTQYC.

This clonotype showed up just once. No conserved phenylalanine or tryptophan is present at the end of the CDR3, so a read error is the likely explanation. The DNA is left out, because the CDR3 cannot be placed on it with certainty; the CDR3 is given as TCRdb lists it. The chain has TRBV5-4 and TRBJ2-2; the table's D call of TRBD1 was not tested on the DNA. CDR1 SGHNT and CDR2 YYREEE come from the germline V gene (reference sequence). The CDR3 spans 17 residues, counting both ends. The CDR3 is CASSLRPGTGIPGEVFI.

As concerns this clonotype: With a much larger clone just one base away, this may be a read error. The V call is TRBV28, the J call TRBJ2-1; the match to TRBD2 covers 7 bases. In germline, CDR1 is MDHEN, CDR2 SYDVKM. J was trimmed by 3 bases and V by 7 bases; bases with no gene match: 15. The CDR3 consists of 17 residues. The CDR3 nucleotides are TGTGCCAGCATATTGGAGGTGGGTCTAGCGGACTACAATGAGCAGTTCTTC. It is translated as CASILEVGLADYNEQFF.

This clonotype was found many times. This chain joins TRBV28 and TRBJ2-7, with 10 bases that match TRBD2. The CDR3 is 15 amino acids. The trim removed 4 bases at V and 2 bases at J, leaving 5 bases unmatched. CDR1 MDHEN and CDR2 SYDVKM come from the germline V gene. The CDR3 protein is CASSSLAGYTYEQYF. CDR3 bases: TGTGCCAGCAGTTCACTAGCGGGATACACCTACGAGCAGTACTTC.

With regard to this clonotype: No conserved phenylalanine or tryptophan ends this CDR3, so it is likely a read error. V usage is TRBV4-3 and J usage is TRBJ2-5; D not certain. Germline V lookup: CDR1 LGHNA, CDR2 YSLEER. The CDR3 length is 16 residues. Trimming took 3 bases from V and 2 from J, leaving 16 bases between them. The chain's CDR3 is CASSHAGWVGQETQYV. The CDR3 region has the DNA TGCGCCAGCAGCCATGCCGGATGGGTGGGACAAGAGACCCAGTACGTC.

This clonotype was picked up a small number of times. This may come from a read error, since a much larger clone is one base off. V gene TRBV14 combines with J gene TRBJ1-6, with a weak D call TRBD1 (5 bases). The CDR3 loop spans 14 amino acids. The V gene's germline CDR1 is SGHDN and CDR2 FVKESK. CDR3 coding DNA: TGTGCCAGCCGCCAAGATCGGGGGATATCACCCCTCCACTTT. Translated: CASRQDRGISPLHF.

As concerns this clonotype: This sequence may be a read error, since a much larger clone differs from it by one base. The genes are TRBV19 and TRBJ1-1, with D hard to call. The CDR3 is 16 residues long. Per the germline V gene, CDR1 is LNHDA and CDR2 is SQIVND (reference sequence). CDR3 sequence: CANSIHGVLTNTEAFF. In DNA, the CDR3 is TGTGCCAATAGTATCCATGGGGTTCTGACGAACACTGAAGCTTTCTTT.

This clonotype came up once. Likely a read error: the CDR3 ends without its conserved phenylalanine or tryptophan. Because the CDR3's place on the DNA is in doubt, the DNA is left out and the CDR3 is given as listed by TCRdb. The chain couples TRBV6-5 to TRBJ1-2; the tabulated D call, TRBD1, remains unverified against the DNA. The CDR3 is 14 residues long, ends included. Germline values: CDR1 MNHEY, CDR2 SVGAGI. The chain's CDR3 is CASSYSAPAESYTC.